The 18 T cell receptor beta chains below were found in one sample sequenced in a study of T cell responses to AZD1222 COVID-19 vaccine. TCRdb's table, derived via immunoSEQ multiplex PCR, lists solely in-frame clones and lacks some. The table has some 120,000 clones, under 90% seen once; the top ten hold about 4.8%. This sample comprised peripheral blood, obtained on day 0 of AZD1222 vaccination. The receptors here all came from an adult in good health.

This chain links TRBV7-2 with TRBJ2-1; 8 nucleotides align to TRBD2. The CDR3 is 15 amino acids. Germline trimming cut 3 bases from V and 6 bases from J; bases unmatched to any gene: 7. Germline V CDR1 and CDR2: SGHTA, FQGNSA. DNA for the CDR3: TGTGCCAGCAGCTTGAGCGGGAGTTTAAGCAATGAGCAGTTCTTC. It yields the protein CASSLSGSLSNEQFF.

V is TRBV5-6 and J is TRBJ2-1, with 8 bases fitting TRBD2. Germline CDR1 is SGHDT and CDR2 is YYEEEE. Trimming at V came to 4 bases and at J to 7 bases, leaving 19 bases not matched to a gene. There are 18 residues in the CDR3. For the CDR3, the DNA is TGTGCCAGCAGCGGGGCGGCCCGGGACTATAGCGGGGTAAATGAGCAGTTCTTC. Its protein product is CASSGAARDYSGVNEQFF.

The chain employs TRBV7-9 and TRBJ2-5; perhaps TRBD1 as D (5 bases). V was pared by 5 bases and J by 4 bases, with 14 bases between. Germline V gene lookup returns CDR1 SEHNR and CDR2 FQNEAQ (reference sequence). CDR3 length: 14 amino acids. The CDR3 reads CASSGGGRGETQYF. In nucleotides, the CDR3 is TGTGCCAGCAGCGGCGGTGGTAGGGGAGAGACCCAGTACTTC.

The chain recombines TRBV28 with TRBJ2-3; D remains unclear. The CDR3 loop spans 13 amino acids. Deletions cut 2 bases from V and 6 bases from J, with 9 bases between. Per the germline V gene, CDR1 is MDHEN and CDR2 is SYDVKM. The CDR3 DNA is TGTGCCAGCAGTTTAAGCCAGTCGGATACGCAGTATTTT. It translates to CASSLSQSDTQYF.

The CDR3 here is CASSPWDRSSGANVLTF. Here the CDR3 DNA reads TGTGCCAGCAGCCCTTGGGACAGGAGCTCTGGGGCCAACGTCCTGACTTTC. The gene calls are TRBV7-6 and TRBJ2-6, with 8 bases aligning to TRBD1. Germline V gene lookup returns CDR1 SGHVS and CDR2 FNYEAQ. With 5 bases clipped from V and 0 bases from J, the junction kept 6 bases outside the gene matches. The length of the CDR3 is 17 residues.

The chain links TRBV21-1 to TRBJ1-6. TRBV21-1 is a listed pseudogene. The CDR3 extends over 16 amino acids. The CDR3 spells CASAAGGSSYNSPLHF. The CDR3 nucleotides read TGTGCCAGCGCAGCGGGCGGAAGCTCCTATAATTCACCCCTCCACTTT.

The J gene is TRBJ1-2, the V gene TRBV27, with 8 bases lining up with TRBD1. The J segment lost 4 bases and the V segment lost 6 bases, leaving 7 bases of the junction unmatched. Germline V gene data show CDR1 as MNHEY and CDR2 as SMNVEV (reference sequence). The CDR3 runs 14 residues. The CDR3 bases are TGTGCCAGCAGCATCGACAGGGGTGGCTATGGCTACACCTTC. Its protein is CASSIDRGGYGYTF.

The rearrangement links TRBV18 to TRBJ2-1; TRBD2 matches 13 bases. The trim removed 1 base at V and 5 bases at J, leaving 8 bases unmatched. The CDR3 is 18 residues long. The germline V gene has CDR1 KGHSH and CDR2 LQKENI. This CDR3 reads CASSPQTSGRAMDNEQFF. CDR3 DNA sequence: TGTGCCAGCTCACCACAAACTAGCGGGAGGGCCATGGACAATGAGCAGTTCTTC.

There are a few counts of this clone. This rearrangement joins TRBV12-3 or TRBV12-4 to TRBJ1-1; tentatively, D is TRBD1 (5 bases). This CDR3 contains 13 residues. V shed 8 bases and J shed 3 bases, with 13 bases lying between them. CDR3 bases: TGTGCCAGCGAGCAGGGCTCGTACACTGAAGCTTTCTTT. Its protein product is CASEQGSYTEAFF.

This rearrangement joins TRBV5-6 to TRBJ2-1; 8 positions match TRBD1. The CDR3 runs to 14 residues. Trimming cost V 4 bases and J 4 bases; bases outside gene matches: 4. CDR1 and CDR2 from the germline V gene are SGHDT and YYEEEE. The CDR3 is CASSTRTGYNEQFF. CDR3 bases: TGTGCCAGCAGCACGAGGACAGGGTACAATGAGCAGTTCTTC.

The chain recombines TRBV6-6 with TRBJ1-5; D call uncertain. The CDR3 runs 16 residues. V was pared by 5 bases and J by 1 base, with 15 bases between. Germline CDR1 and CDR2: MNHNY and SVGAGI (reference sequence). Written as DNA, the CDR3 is TGTGCCAGCAGTCGATACAGTACGGGGAGCAATCAGCCCCAGCATTTT. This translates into CASSRYSTGSNQPQHF.

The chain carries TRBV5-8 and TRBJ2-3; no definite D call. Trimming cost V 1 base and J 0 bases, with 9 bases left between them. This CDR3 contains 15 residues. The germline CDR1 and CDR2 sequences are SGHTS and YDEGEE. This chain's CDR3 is CASSLLGGSTDTQYF. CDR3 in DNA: TGTGCCAGCAGCTTGCTTGGCGGTAGCACAGATACGCAGTATTTT.

The chain's CDR3 is CASSYGSHEKLFF. The CDR3 region has the DNA TGTGCCAGCAGTTACGGTTCACATGAAAAACTGTTTTTT. V gene TRBV6-5 combines with J gene TRBJ1-4, with D unresolved. Trimming took off 2 bases at V and 6 bases at J, with 7 bases between the two ends. CDR1 and CDR2 from the germline V gene are MNHEY and SVGAGI. The CDR3 consists of 13 residues.

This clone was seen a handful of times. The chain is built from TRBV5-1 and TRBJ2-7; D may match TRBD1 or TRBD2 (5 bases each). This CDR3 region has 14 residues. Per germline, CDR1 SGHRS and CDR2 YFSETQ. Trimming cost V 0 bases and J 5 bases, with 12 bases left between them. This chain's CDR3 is CASSLGGNSNEQYF. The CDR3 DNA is TGCGCCAGCAGCTTGGGGGGGAATTCCAACGAGCAGTACTTC.

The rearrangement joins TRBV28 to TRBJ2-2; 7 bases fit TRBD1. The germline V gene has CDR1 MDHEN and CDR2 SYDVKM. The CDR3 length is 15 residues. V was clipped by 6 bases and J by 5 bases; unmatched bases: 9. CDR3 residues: CASRPQGVRTGELFF. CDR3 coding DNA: TGTGCCAGCAGGCCTCAGGGGGTAAGGACCGGGGAGCTGTTTTTT.

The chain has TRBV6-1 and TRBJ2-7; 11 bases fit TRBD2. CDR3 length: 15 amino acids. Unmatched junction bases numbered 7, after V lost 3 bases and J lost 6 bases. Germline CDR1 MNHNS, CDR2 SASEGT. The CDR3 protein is CASSESSGRISEQYF. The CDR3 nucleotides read TGTGCCAGCAGTGAGTCTAGCGGGAGGATTTCCGAGCAGTACTTC.

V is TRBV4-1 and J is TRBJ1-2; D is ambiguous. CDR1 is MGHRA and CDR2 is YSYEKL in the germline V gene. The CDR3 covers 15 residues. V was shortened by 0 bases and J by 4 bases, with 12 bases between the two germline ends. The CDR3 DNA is TGCGCCAGCAGCCAAGATGTGTACAGTGGCTATGGCTACACCTTC. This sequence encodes CASSQDVYSGYGYTF.

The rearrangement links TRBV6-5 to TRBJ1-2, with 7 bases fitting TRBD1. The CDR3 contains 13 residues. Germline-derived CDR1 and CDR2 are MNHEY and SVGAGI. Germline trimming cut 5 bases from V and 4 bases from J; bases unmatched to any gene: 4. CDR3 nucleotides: TGTGCCAGCAGTCGGGACAGCTTCTATGGCTACACCTTC. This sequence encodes CASSRDSFYGYTF.